The rows below give T cell receptor beta chains drawn from one sample of a study of PD-L1 blockade in urothelial cancer. Sequencing was performed with immunoSEQ multiplex PCR; in TCRdb, only in-frame clones are kept and a portion is missing. The sample holds about 38,000 clones, 82% seen once. The material sequenced was PBMCs, taken around atezolizumab (anti-PD-L1) treatment. The receptor set was obtained from a man in his fifties or sixties with urothelial cancer. CDR3s include the opening cysteine and the closing phenylalanine or tryptophan. A D gene is named only where the DNA matches it firmly. Clone size is given for some rows only: seen once, a few or many times, or a class if the clone is expanded.

j_call: TRBJ1-1; clone_size: -; v_call: TRBV11-2; d_call: -; cdr3_aa: CASSSAAQYTEAFF; cdr3_nt: TGTGCCAGCAGCTCCGCCGCTCAGTACACTGAAGCTTTCTTT
j_call: TRBJ2-4; clone_size: -; v_call: TRBV4-1; d_call: -; cdr3_aa: CASSQGVLRSGKNIQYF; cdr3_nt: TGCGCCAGCAGCCAAGGGGTTCTCCGCTCAGGCAAAAACATTCAGTACTTC
j_call: TRBJ1-1; clone_size: -; v_call: TRBV28; d_call: -; cdr3_aa: CASSPRQENTEAFF; cdr3_nt: TGTGCCAGCAGTCCACGACAGGAGAACACTGAAGCTTTCTTT
j_call: TRBJ1-2; clone_size: once; v_call: TRBV7-8; d_call: TRBD1; cdr3_aa: CASRTQGQGHGYTF; cdr3_nt: TGTGCCAGCAGGACTCAGGGACAGGGGCATGGCTACACCTTC
j_call: TRBJ1-1; clone_size: -; v_call: TRBV7-2; d_call: -; cdr3_aa: CASSLVGRGGTEAFF; cdr3_nt: TGTGCCAGCAGCCTAGTGGGCAGGGGCGGCACTGAAGCTTTCTTT
j_call: TRBJ1-4; clone_size: few; v_call: TRBV28; d_call: -; cdr3_aa: CASSPPGEVTNEKLFF; cdr3_nt: TGTGCCAGCAGTCCTCCTGGGGAGGTGACTAATGAAAAACTGTTTTTT
j_call: TRBJ2-3; clone_size: -; v_call: TRBV5-1; d_call: -; cdr3_aa: CASSLAELSTDTQYF; cdr3_nt: TGCGCCAGCAGCTTGGCCGAGTTAAGCACAGATACGCAGTATTTT
j_call: TRBJ2-7; clone_size: -; v_call: TRBV5-1; d_call: TRBD2; cdr3_aa: CASSTSGGAYEQYF; cdr3_nt: TGCGCCAGCAGCACAAGCGGGGGGGCCTACGAGCAGTACTTC
j_call: TRBJ2-7; clone_size: -; v_call: TRBV30; d_call: TRBD1; cdr3_aa: CAWSQGQGSYEQYF; cdr3_nt: TGTGCCTGGAGTCAGGGACAGGGCTCCTACGAGCAGTACTTC
j_call: TRBJ2-1; clone_size: -; v_call: TRBV4-2; d_call: -; cdr3_aa: CASSQDRRVGGAYNEQFF; cdr3_nt: TGTGCCAGCAGCCAAGACCGTAGGGTTGGCGGGGCCTACAATGAGCAGTTCTTC
j_call: TRBJ1-2; clone_size: few; v_call: TRBV10-3; d_call: -; cdr3_aa: CAISEWGDTYGYTF; cdr3_nt: TGTGCCATCAGTGAGTGGGGAGACACCTATGGCTACACCTTC
j_call: TRBJ1-5; clone_size: -; v_call: TRBV10-3; d_call: -; cdr3_aa: CAIKDRLNQPQHF; cdr3_nt: TGTGCCATTAAAGACAGACTCAATCAGCCCCAGCATTTT
j_call: TRBJ1-1; clone_size: few; v_call: TRBV4-1; d_call: -; cdr3_aa: CASSQEGKGDTEAFF; cdr3_nt: TGCGCCAGCAGCCAAGAGGGCAAGGGAGACACTGAAGCTTTCTTT
j_call: TRBJ1-1; clone_size: -; v_call: TRBV6-4; d_call: -; cdr3_aa: CASISGQILSFF; cdr3_nt: TGTGCCAGCATTTCGGGACAAATTTTGTCTTTCTTT
j_call: TRBJ1-6; clone_size: -; v_call: TRBV19; d_call: TRBD1; cdr3_aa: CASTRQGSNSPLHF; cdr3_nt: TGTGCCAGTACGAGACAGGGAAGTAATTCACCCCTCCACTTT
j_call: TRBJ2-5; clone_size: -; v_call: TRBV4-1; d_call: TRBD2; cdr3_aa: CASSQNSGTKGTQYF; cdr3_nt: TGCGCCAGCAGCCAAAACTCCGGGACTAAGGGGACCCAGTACTTC
j_call: TRBJ1-5; clone_size: -; v_call: TRBV5-1; d_call: -; cdr3_aa: CASSLTSGNQPQHF; cdr3_nt: TGCGCCAGCAGCTTGACGTCGGGAAACCAGCCCCAGCATTTT
j_call: TRBJ2-7; clone_size: -; v_call: TRBV19; d_call: -; cdr3_aa: CARLRLPLYEQYF; cdr3_nt: TGTGCCAGACTCAGGCTCCCCCTCTACGAGCAGTACTTC
j_call: TRBJ2-1; clone_size: once; v_call: TRBV19; d_call: TRBD2; cdr3_aa: CASHPGLVAYNEQFF; cdr3_nt: TGTGCCAGTCATCCGGGACTAGTGGCCTACAATGAGCAGTTCTTC
j_call: TRBJ1-1; clone_size: -; v_call: TRBV7-3; d_call: -; cdr3_aa: CASSLKAGATEAFF; cdr3_nt: TGTGCCAGCAGCTTAAAAGCAGGGGCCACTGAAGCTTTCTTT
j_call: TRBJ2-7; clone_size: -; v_call: TRBV20-1; d_call: TRBD2; cdr3_aa: CRATGGIEQYF; cdr3_nt: TGCAGAGCTACCGGGGGGATAGAGCAGTACTTC
j_call: TRBJ2-7; clone_size: -; v_call: TRBV7-2; d_call: -; cdr3_aa: CASSLGRLLGHEQYF; cdr3_nt: TGTGCCAGCAGCTTAGGAAGGTTATTGGGGCACGAGCAGTACTTC
j_call: TRBJ1-1; clone_size: once; v_call: TRBV11-2; d_call: -; cdr3_aa: CASTMDRTVTEAFF; cdr3_nt: TGTGCCAGCACCATGGACAGAACTGTAACTGAAGCTTTCTTT
j_call: TRBJ1-2; clone_size: -; v_call: TRBV5-1; d_call: -; cdr3_aa: CASSLEEGYGYTF; cdr3_nt: TGCGCCAGCAGCTTGGAAGAGGGATATGGCTACACCTTC
j_call: TRBJ1-1; clone_size: few; v_call: TRBV18; d_call: -; cdr3_aa: CASSPYDLKTGTAEAFF; cdr3_nt: TGTGCCAGCTCACCTTACGACCTTAAGACAGGTACCGCTGAAGCTTTCTTT
j_call: TRBJ2-7; clone_size: -; v_call: TRBV6-5; d_call: TRBD1; cdr3_aa: CASSGTGVEQYF; cdr3_nt: TGTGCCAGCAGTGGTACAGGGGTCGAGCAGTACTTC
j_call: TRBJ2-7; clone_size: -; v_call: TRBV19; d_call: -; cdr3_aa: CASSITAQAVSYEQYF; cdr3_nt: TGTGCCAGTAGTATAACCGCGCAGGCCGTCTCCTACGAGCAGTACTTC
j_call: TRBJ2-1; clone_size: -; v_call: TRBV30; d_call: TRBD1; cdr3_aa: CNGQGWDEQFF; cdr3_nt: TGTAACGGACAGGGATGGGATGAGCAGTTCTTC
j_call: TRBJ2-1; clone_size: once; v_call: TRBV6-5; d_call: -; cdr3_aa: CASSYSRGNEQFF; cdr3_nt: TGTGCCAGCAGTTACTCGAGAGGAAATGAGCAGTTCTTC
j_call: TRBJ1-1; clone_size: -; v_call: TRBV29-1; d_call: -; cdr3_aa: CSVVFQGAATEAFF; cdr3_nt: TGCAGCGTTGTTTTCCAGGGCGCGGCCACTGAAGCTTTCTTT
j_call: TRBJ2-3; clone_size: -; v_call: TRBV6-1; d_call: TRBD1; cdr3_aa: CASRRDRGGTDTQYF; cdr3_nt: TGTGCCAGCAGGAGGGACAGGGGAGGGACAGATACGCAGTATTTT
j_call: TRBJ2-7; clone_size: few; v_call: TRBV13; d_call: -; cdr3_aa: CASSLRGLPYEQYF; cdr3_nt: TGTGCCAGCAGCTTAAGGGGACTTCCCTACGAGCAGTACTTC
j_call: TRBJ1-1; clone_size: -; v_call: TRBV6-1; d_call: -; cdr3_aa: CASRVRFRDTEAFF; cdr3_nt: TGTGCCAGCAGGGTTCGTTTCAGGGACACTGAAGCTTTCTTT
j_call: TRBJ2-5; clone_size: -; v_call: TRBV7-9; d_call: TRBD2; cdr3_aa: CASSLATSGGAARETQYF; cdr3_nt: TGTGCCAGCAGCTTAGCTACTAGCGGGGGGGCCGCGAGGGAGACCCAGTACTTC
j_call: TRBJ2-1; clone_size: -; v_call: TRBV6-1; d_call: -; cdr3_aa: CASSELWTDTTEDRNNEQFF; cdr3_nt: TGTGCCAGCAGTGAACTCTGGACAGACACGACAGAGGATAGGAACAATGAGCAGTTCTTC
j_call: TRBJ1-6; clone_size: -; v_call: TRBV7-2; d_call: -; cdr3_aa: CASSPRAFNSPLHF; cdr3_nt: TGTGCCAGCAGCCCGCGGGCCTTTAATTCACCCCTCCACTTT
j_call: TRBJ2-2; clone_size: -; v_call: TRBV5-4; d_call: -; cdr3_aa: CASSLGGGHAGELFF; cdr3_nt: TGTGCCAGCAGCTTGGGCGGGGGCCATGCCGGGGAGCTGTTTTTT
j_call: TRBJ2-5; clone_size: -; v_call: TRBV6-6; d_call: -; cdr3_aa: CASSEERVQETQYF; cdr3_nt: TGTGCCAGCAGTGAGGAGCGGGTACAAGAGACCCAGTACTTC
j_call: TRBJ2-5; clone_size: few; v_call: TRBV15; d_call: TRBD2; cdr3_aa: CATSRNSGGETQYF; cdr3_nt: TGTGCCACCAGCAGAAATAGCGGGGGAGAGACCCAGTACTTC
j_call: TRBJ1-2; clone_size: -; v_call: TRBV28; d_call: -; cdr3_aa: CASSTGDGYGYTF; cdr3_nt: TGTGCCAGCAGTACGGGGGATGGCTATGGCTACACCTTC
j_call: TRBJ1-5; clone_size: -; v_call: TRBV19; d_call: TRBD1; cdr3_aa: CASSWTGGLHSNQPQHF; cdr3_nt: TGTGCCAGTAGCTGGACAGGGGGCCTACATAGCAATCAGCCCCAGCATTTT
j_call: TRBJ1-4; clone_size: -; v_call: TRBV6-1; d_call: -; cdr3_aa: CASTGWEGEELFF; cdr3_nt: TGTGCCAGCACGGGATGGGAAGGCGAAGAACTGTTTTTT
j_call: TRBJ2-1; clone_size: -; v_call: TRBV29-1; d_call: -; cdr3_aa: CSAAWYFYNEQFF; cdr3_nt: TGCAGCGCAGCGTGGTACTTCTACAATGAGCAGTTCTTC
j_call: TRBJ1-4; clone_size: -; v_call: TRBV19; d_call: -; cdr3_aa: CASSPRGALSGEKLFF; cdr3_nt: TGTGCCAGTAGTCCTCGTGGGGCTCTTTCTGGTGAAAAACTGTTTTTT
j_call: TRBJ2-3; clone_size: once; v_call: TRBV10-1; d_call: -; cdr3_aa: CASSAGEITDTQYF; cdr3_nt: TGCGCCAGCAGTGCAGGGGAGATCACAGATACGCAGTATTTT
j_call: TRBJ2-5; clone_size: -; v_call: TRBV5-1; d_call: TRBD1; cdr3_aa: CASSSNRGKETQYF; cdr3_nt: TGCGCCAGCAGCTCGAACAGGGGGAAAGAGACCCAGTACTTC
j_call: TRBJ2-4; clone_size: once; v_call: TRBV28; d_call: TRBD1; cdr3_aa: CASSSTGLQNIQYF; cdr3_nt: TGTGCCAGCAGTTCGACAGGGCTACAAAACATTCAGTACTTC
j_call: TRBJ1-5; clone_size: -; v_call: TRBV19; d_call: -; cdr3_aa: CASSIRGNGDQPQHF; cdr3_nt: TGTGCCAGTAGTATACGCGGAAACGGGGATCAGCCCCAGCATTTT
j_call: TRBJ2-3; clone_size: -; v_call: TRBV30; d_call: -; cdr3_aa: CAWSDAGAIRDTQYF; cdr3_nt: TGTGCCTGGAGTGACGCGGGGGCCATCCGAGATACGCAGTATTTT